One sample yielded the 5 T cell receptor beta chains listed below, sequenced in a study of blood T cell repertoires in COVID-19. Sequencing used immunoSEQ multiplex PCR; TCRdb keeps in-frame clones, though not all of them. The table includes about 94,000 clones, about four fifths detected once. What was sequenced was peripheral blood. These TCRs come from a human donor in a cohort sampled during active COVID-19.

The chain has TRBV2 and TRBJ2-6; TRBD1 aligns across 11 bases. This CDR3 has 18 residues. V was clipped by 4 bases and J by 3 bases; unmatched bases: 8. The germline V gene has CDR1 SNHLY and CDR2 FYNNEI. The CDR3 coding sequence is TGTGCCAGCAGTGCGTCAGGACAGGGGGCCGGTGGGGCCAACGTCCTGACTTTC. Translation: CASSASGQGAGGANVLTF. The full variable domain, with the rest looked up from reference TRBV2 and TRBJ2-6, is EPEVTQTPSHQVTQMGQEVILRCVPISNHLYFYWYRQILGQKVEFLVSFYNNEISEKSEIFDDQFSVERPDGSNFTLKIRSTKLEDSAMYFCASSASGQGAGGANVLTFGAGSRLTVL.

The CDR3 is CASSWGVGVQSYEQYF. CDR3 in DNA: TGTGCCAGCAGTTGGGGGGTGGGAGTACAATCCTACGAGCAGTACTTC. The J gene is TRBJ2-7, the V gene TRBV28; tentative D call: TRBD2 (6 bases). V dropped 4 bases and J dropped 1 base, with 17 bases sitting between them. The CDR3 runs to 16 residues. Germline CDR1 reads MDHEN; CDR2 reads SYDVKM.

CDR3 protein: CASSLGGGTGYEQYF. Here the CDR3 DNA reads TGTGCCAGCAGCTTAGGGGGCGGGACAGGCTACGAGCAGTACTTC. The chain is built from TRBV11-2 and TRBJ2-7, with 8 positions matching TRBD1. Germline V gene sequence: CDR1 SGHAT, CDR2 FQNNGV. This CDR3 is 15 amino acids long. The ends lost 1 base at V and 3 bases at J; junction bases unmatched: 5.

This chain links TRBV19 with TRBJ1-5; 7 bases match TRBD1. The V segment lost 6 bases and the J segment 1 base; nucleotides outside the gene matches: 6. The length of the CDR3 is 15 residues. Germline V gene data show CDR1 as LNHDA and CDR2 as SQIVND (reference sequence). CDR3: CASRSDRRSNQPQHF. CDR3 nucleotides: TGTGCCAGTAGATCGGACAGGCGGAGCAATCAGCCCCAGCATTTT.

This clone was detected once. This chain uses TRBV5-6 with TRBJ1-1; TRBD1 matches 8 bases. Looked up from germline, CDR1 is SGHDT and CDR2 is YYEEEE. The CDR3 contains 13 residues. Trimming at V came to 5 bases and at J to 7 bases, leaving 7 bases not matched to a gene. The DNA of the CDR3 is TGTGCCAGCAGGAGACAGGGGAGTGTTGAAGCTTTCTTT. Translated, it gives CASRRQGSVEAFF. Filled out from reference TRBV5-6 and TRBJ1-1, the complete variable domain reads DAGVTQSPTHLIKTRGQQVTLRCSPKSGHDTVSWYQQALGQGPQFIFQYYEEEERQRGNFPDRFSGHQFPNYSSELNVNALLLGDSALYLCASRRQGSVEAFFGQGTRLTVV.